A single TCR beta chain is shown here with its context. Its antigen is as yet unknown. Assay: immunoSEQ multiplex PCR; the TCRdb copy retains only in-frame clones and omits some. Of roughly 98,000 clones listed, approximately 90% are singletons. These data are taken from a study of cytomegalovirus exposure and HLA in healthy donors. Study results and caveats: Published work reported that the classifier diagnosed cytomegalovirus status with high specificity and sensitivity. According to a subsequent analysis, TCR clusters identified in the first cohort showed a tendency to co-occur across the approximately 110 validation repertoires.

The CDR3 covers 17 residues. The V end lost 0 bases, the J end lost 3 bases, and 17 bases lay between the germline ends. The V gene's germline CDR1 is SGHDN and CDR2 FVKESK. The V call is TRBV14, the J call TRBJ1-1; weak D call: TRBD1 (5 bases). The clonotype comes from a woman in her 30s in good health and CMV-seronegative. What was sequenced was PBMCs. CDR3 sequence reads: CASSQDLGPGIDTEAFF. The CDR3 nucleotides are TGTGCCAGCAGCCAAGATCTGGGTCCAGGGATTGACACTGAAGCTTTCTTT.